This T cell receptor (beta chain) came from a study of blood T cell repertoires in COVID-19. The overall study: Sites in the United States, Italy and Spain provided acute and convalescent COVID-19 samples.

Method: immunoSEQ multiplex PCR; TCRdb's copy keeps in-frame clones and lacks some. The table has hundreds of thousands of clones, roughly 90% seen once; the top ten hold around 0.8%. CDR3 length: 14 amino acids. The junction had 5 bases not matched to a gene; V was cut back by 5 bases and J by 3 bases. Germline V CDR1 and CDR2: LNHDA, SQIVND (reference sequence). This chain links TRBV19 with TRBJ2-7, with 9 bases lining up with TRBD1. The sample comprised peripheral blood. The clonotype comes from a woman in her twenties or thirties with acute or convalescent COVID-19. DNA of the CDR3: TGTGCCAGTAGTCTTATGGGACAGGGCTACGAGCAGTACTTC. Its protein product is CASSLMGQGYEQYF.